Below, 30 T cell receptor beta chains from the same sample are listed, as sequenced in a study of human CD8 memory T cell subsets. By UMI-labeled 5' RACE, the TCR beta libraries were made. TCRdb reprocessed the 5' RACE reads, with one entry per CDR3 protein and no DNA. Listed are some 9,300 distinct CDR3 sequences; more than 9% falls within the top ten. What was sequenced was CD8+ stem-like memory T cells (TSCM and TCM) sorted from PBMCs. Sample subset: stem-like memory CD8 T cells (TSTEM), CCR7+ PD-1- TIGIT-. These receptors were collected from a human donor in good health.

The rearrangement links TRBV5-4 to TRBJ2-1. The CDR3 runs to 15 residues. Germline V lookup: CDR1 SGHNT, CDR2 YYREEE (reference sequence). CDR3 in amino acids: CASSIMAEIYNEQFF. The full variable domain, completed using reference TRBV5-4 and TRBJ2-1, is ETGVTQSPTHLIKTRGQQVTLRCSSQSGHNTVSWYQQALGQGPQFIFQYYREEENGRGNFPPRFSGLQFPNYSSELNVNALELDDSALYLCASSIMAEIYNEQFFGPGTRLTVL.

CDR3 region: CSVEGEIGIAGSTDTQYF. This rearrangement joins TRBV29-1 to TRBJ2-3; TCRdb names TRBD2, which stays unverified in the absence of DNA. Germline CDR1 reads SQVTM; CDR2 reads ANQGSEA. The CDR3 covers 18 residues.

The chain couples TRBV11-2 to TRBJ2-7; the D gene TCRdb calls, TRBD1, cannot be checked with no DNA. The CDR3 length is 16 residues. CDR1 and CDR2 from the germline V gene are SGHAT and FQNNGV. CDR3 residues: CASSSYRDTGSYEQYF.

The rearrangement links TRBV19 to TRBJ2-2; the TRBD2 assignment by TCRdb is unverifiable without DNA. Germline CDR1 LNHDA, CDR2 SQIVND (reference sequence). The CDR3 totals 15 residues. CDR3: CASSIGLAGDGELFF.

The CDR3 loop is CSVELTELAKNIQYF. The chain recombines TRBV29-1 with TRBJ2-4; the D gene TCRdb calls, TRBD1, cannot be checked with no DNA. This CDR3 is 15 amino acids long. Germline lookup yields CDR1 SQVTM and CDR2 ANQGSEA.

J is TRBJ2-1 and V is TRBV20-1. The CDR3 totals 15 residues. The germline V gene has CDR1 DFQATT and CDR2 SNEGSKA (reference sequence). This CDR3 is CSARDLASLNNEQFF.

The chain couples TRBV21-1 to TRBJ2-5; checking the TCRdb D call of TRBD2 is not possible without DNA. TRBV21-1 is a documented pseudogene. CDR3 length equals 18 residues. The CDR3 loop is CASSKEGRGLARAETQYF.

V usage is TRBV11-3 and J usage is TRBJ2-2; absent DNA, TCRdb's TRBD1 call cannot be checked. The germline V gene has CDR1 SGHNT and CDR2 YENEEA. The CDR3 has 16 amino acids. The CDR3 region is CASSLTSGTLGEELFF.

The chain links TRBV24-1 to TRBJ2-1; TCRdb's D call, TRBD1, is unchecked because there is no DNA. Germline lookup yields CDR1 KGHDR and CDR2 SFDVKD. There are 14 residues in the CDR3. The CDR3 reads CATSDLQGDNEQFF.

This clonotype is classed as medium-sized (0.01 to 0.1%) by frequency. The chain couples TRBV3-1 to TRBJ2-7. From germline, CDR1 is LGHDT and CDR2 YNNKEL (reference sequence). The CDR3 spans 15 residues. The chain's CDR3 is CASSQGLTTSYEQYF.

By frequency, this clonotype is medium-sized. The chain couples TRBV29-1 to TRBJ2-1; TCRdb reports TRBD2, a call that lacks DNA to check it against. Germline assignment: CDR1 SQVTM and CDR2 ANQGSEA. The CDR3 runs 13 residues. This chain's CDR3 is CSVAKREYNEQFF.

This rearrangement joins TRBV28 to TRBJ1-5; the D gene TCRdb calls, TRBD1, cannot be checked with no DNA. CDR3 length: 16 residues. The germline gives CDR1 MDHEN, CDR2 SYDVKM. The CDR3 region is CASSFEGQGIHQPQHF.

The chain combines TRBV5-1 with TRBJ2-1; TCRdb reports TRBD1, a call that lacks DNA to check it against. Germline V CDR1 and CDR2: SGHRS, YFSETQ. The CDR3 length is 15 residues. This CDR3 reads CASSSGTGDYNEQFF. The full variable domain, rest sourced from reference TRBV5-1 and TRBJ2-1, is KAGVTQTPRYLIKTRGQQVTLSCSPISGHRSVSWYQQTPGQGLQFLFEYFSETQRNKGNFPGRFSGRQFSNSRSEMNVSTLELGDSALYLCASSSGTGDYNEQFFGPGTRLTVL.

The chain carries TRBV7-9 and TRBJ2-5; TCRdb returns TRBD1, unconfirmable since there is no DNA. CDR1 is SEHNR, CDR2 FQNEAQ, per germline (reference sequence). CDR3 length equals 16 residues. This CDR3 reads CASSSSSQGFSETQYF.

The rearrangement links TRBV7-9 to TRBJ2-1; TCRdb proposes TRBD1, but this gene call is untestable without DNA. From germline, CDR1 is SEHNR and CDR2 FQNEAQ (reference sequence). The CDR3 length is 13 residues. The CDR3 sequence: CASSSTGYNEQFF. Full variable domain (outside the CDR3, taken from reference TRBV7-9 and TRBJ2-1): DTGVSQNPRHKITKRGQNVTFRCDPISEHNRLYWYRQTLGQGPEFLTYFQNEAQLEKSRLLSDRFSAERPKGSFSTLEIQRTEQGDSAMYLCASSSTGYNEQFFGPGTRLTVL.

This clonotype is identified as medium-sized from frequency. The CDR3 loop reads CASSDPPYNEQFF. The chain joins TRBV7-2 to TRBJ2-1. Germline-derived CDR1 and CDR2 are SGHTA and FQGNSA. There are 13 residues in the CDR3.

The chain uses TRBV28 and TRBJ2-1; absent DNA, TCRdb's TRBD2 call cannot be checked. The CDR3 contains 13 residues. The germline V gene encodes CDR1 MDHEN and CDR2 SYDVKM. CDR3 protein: CASSGGEHNEQFF.

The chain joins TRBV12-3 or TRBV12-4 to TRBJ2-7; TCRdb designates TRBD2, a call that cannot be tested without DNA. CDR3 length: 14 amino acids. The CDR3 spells CASSLGLASYEQYF.

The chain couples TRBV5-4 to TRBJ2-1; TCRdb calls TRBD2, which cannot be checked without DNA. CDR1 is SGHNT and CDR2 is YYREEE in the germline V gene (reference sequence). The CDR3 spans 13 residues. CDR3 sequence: CASSFAGGLEQFF.

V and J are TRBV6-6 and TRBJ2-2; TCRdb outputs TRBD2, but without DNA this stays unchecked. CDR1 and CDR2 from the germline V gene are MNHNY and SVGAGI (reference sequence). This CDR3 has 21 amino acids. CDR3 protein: CASSYYGLAGQNFANTGELFF.

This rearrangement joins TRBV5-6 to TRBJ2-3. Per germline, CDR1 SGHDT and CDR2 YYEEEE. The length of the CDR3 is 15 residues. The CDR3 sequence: CASSLAGYGTDTQYF.

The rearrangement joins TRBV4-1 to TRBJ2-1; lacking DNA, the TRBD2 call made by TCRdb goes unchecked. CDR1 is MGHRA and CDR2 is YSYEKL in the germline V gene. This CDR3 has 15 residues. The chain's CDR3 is CASSPGLAGVLEQFF.

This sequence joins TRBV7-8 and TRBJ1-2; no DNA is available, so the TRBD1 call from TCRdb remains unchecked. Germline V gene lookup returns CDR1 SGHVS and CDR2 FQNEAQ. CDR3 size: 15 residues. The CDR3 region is CASSLSTGRHYGYTF.

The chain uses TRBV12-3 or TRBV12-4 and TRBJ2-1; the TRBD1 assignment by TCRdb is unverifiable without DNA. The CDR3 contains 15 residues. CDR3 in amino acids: CASIIRGGPDNEQFF.

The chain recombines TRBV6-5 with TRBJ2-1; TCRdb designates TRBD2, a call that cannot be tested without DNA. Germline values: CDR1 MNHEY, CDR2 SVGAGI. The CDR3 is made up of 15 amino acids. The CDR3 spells CASSETSGSFNEQFF.

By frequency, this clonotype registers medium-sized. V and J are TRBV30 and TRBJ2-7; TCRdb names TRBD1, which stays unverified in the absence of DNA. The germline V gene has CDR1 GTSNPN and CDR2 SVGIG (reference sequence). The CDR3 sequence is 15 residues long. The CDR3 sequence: CAWSDPGHTAYEQYF.

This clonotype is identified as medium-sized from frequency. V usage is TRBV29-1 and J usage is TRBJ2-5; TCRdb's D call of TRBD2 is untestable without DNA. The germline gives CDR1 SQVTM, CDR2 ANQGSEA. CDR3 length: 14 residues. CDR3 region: CSVDGRGLQETQYF.

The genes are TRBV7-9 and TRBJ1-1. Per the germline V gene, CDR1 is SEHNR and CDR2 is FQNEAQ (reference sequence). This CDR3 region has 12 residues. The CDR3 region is CATQDWNTEAFF.

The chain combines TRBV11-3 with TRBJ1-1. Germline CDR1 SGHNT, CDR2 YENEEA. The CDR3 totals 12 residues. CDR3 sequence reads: CASSLVVTEAFF.

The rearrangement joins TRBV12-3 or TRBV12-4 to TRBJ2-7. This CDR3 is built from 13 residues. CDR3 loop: CASSPEVGYEQYF.